This TCR beta chain was retrieved from a study of blood T cells in healthy people across ages. A J-beta primer mix and a sample-barcoded 5' primer were used in a second PCR of about 7 to 12 cycles. TCRdb re-derived calls from the 5' RACE reads in MiXCR, one entry per CDR3 protein. The table shows approximately 1,100,000 distinct CDR3 sequences, with 45% occurring only once. CDR3 length: 16 residues. The trim removed 1 base at V and 2 bases at J, leaving 6 bases unmatched. The V gene's germline CDR1 is KGHSH and CDR2 LQKENI. This clonotype was detected only a few times. The genes are TRBV18 and TRBJ2-3; 7 bases match TRBD1. This TCR derives from a woman in her sixties in good health. The specimen sequenced was blood. In DNA, the CDR3 is TGTGCCAGCTCACCACAGGCCAGGGGGATCACAGATACGCAGTATTTT. This encodes CASSPQARGITDTQYF.